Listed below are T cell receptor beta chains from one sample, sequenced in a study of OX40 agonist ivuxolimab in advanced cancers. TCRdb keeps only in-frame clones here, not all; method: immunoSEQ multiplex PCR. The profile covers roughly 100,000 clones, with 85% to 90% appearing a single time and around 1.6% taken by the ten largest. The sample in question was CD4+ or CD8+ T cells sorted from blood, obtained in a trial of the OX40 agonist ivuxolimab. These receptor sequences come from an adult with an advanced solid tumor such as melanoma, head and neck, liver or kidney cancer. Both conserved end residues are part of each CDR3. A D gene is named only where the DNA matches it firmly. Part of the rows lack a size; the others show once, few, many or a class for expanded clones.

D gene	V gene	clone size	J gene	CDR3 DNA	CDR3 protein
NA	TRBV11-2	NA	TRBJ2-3	TGTGCCAGCAGCTCCAGTTCCACAGATACGCAGTATTTT	CASSSSSTDTQYF
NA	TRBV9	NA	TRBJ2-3	TGTGCCAGCAGCGCCGGGCAGGTCTCAGATACGCAGTATTTT	CASSAGQVSDTQYF
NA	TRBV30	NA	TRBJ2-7	TGTGCCTGGAGTGAGGACAACTCCTACGAGCAGTACTTC	CAWSEDNSYEQYF
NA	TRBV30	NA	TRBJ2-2	TGTGCCTGGAGTTCCGCCCCGAACACCGGGGAGCTGTTTTTT	CAWSSAPNTGELFF
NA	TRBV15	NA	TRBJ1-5	TGTGCCACCAGTGCAGGGGCGGGTCAGCCCCAGCATTTT	CATSAGAGQPQHF
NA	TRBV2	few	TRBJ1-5	TGTGCCAGCGGGGTAGACGTTCAGCCCCAGCATTTT	CASGVDVQPQHF
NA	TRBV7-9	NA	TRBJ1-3	TGTGCCAGCAGCTTAGGGGGGGCTGGAAACACCATATATTTT	CASSLGGAGNTIYF
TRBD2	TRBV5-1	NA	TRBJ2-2	TGCGCCAGCAGTGGGACTAGCGAAACCCCCGGGGAGCTGTTTTTT	CASSGTSETPGELFF
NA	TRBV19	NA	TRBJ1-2	TGTGCCAGTAGTATGACCGGGGACTATGGCTACACCTTC	CASSMTGDYGYTF
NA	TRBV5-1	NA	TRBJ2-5	TGCGCCAGCAGCCTCCTGGACACCCCGGATGTGACCCAGTACTTC	CASSLLDTPDVTQYF
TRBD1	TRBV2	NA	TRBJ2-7	TGTGCCAGCAGTGCACCGGGACAGGGGTACGAGCAGTACTTC	CASSAPGQGYEQYF
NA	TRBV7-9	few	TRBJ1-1	TGTGCCAGCAGCTCGCAGGGTACTCACACTGAAGCTTTCTTT	CASSSQGTHTEAFF
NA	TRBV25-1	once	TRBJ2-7	TGTGCCAGTTCTCCGTCCTACGAGCAGTACTTC	CASSPSYEQYF
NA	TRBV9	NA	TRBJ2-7	TGTGCCAGCAGCACATACCAGGGCCCGCCCTACGAGCAGTACTTC	CASSTYQGPPYEQYF
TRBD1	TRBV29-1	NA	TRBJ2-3	TGCAGCGTTGGATTAGGGACAGCCAGCACAGATACGCAGTATTTT	CSVGLGTASTDTQYF
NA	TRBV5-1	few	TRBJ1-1	TGCGCCAGCAGCTTGGAACAGAACACTGAAGCTTTCTTT	CASSLEQNTEAFF
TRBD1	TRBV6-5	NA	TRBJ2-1	TGTGCCAGCAGTCGGGACAGCTACAATGAGCAGTTCTTC	CASSRDSYNEQFF
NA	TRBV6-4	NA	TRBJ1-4	TGTGCCAGCAGTGACCAGCAAGGGGAAAAACTGTTTTTT	CASSDQQGEKLFF